What follows is one T cell receptor (beta chain) and its context. The antigen is not known. These data are taken from a study of CD8 T cells in ankylosing spondylitis. This CDR3 contains 14 residues. Trimming cost V 4 bases and J 3 bases, with 15 bases left between them. Germline lookup yields CDR1 SQVTM and CDR2 ANQGSEA. General study findings and limits: The study identified a TCR beta motif of several highly homologous variants that appeared characteristic of ankylosing spondylitis blood. From matched ankylosing spondylitis synovial fluid, disease-linked clones were reportedly recovered at significantly enriched levels. Clones that were linked to disease were CD8+ and were relatively rare in peripheral blood.

Using quantitative 5'-RACE with molecular barcodes, the authors made TCR beta libraries. TCRdb re-called the 5' RACE reads with MiXCR, one entry per CDR3 protein. Here the sample spans some 800,000 distinct CDR3 sequences, about 10% being singletons. The gene calls are TRBV29-1 and TRBJ1-1; D is possibly TRBD1 (5 bases). The specimen was blood, either unsorted or a sorted T cell fraction (not recorded which). This sequence was found in a male donor with ankylosing spondylitis. CDR3: CSVVRVLGDTEAFF. The CDR3 DNA reads as TGCAGCGTTGTAAGGGTCCTGGGGGACACTGAAGCTTTCTTT.